Sequencing of this T cell receptor (beta chain) was carried out in a study of blood T cell repertoires in COVID-19. Across the whole study: Samples of COVID-19 (acute and convalescent) were obtained from the United States, Italy and Spain. PBMCs, B-cell-depleted T cells, or T cells were the source of the cDNA or gDNA that made up the material.

Original methodology: Amplification from reference gene primers served as the basis for estimated nucleated cell counts. Using immunoSEQ multiplex PCR, the repertoire was profiled, and TCRdb retains in-frame clones only, with some absent. V and J calls plus clone size are reproduced from that table; the DNA served to infer D and trimming. The table has 200,000 to 300,000 clones, about 80% seen once. This clone is a singleton in its sample. Between the trimmed V and J ends, which lost 7 bases and 6 bases, there was a span of 13 bases. This CDR3 is 13 amino acids long. Sequencing input: peripheral blood. This sequence originates from a man of 80 years or more with acute or convalescent COVID-19. The gene calls are TRBV12-3 or TRBV12-4 and TRBJ1-5; D gene ambiguous. The CDR3 coding sequence is TGTGCCAGCACCCCCGGCTGGAGTCAGCCCCAGCATTTT. As protein: CASTPGWSQPQHF.